These 11 T cell receptor beta chains originate from one sample sequenced in a study of cytomegalovirus exposure and HLA in healthy donors (TCRdb year 2017). Library method: the immunoSEQ multiplex PCR assay. A mixture of 60 forward primers for TCR Vbeta segments and 13 reverse primers for TCR Jbeta segments was used in the multiplex PCR. In its TCRdb copy, this immuneACCESS table keeps in-frame sequences only and misses some clones. Where compared with another copy, unresolved V genes explain less than half of these, and the others have no known cause. The sample profile shows fewer than 350,000 clones; around 90% of them were found once. The top ten clonotypes cover roughly 2.1% of the sample. The sample consisted of PBMCs. The receptor set was obtained from a woman between 18 and 29 years old in good health and CMV-seronegative.

The chain couples TRBV5-1 to TRBJ2-1; D might be TRBD1 (6 bases). Germline CDR1 is SGHRS and CDR2 is YFSETQ. V was clipped by 3 bases and J by 5 bases, with 9 bases between them. The CDR3 contains 13 residues. The CDR3 region is CASSSDRNNEQFF. CDR3 DNA sequence: TGCGCCAGCAGCTCCGACAGGAACAATGAGCAGTTCTTC.

The chain employs TRBV18 and TRBJ2-7; D perhaps matches TRBD2 (5 bases). The CDR3 has 14 residues. Germline values: CDR1 KGHSH, CDR2 LQKENI. Trimming removed 5 bases from V and 2 bases from J, with 13 bases in between. CDR3 sequence reads: CASSSRGEAYEQYF. In DNA form, the CDR3 reads TGTGCCAGCTCAAGTCGGGGAGAAGCCTACGAGCAGTACTTC.

The chain combines TRBV9 with TRBJ2-3; D perhaps matches TRBD1 (5 bases). The CDR3 is made up of 15 amino acids. Germline values: CDR1 SGDLS, CDR2 YYNGEE. Trimming took off 0 bases at V and 4 bases at J, with 12 bases between the two ends. The CDR3 DNA sequence: TGTGCCAGCAGCGTAGATGGGGCGTGGGCAGATACGCAGTATTTT. Protein: CASSVDGAWADTQYF.

This clone occurred once. This chain links TRBV5-1 with TRBJ1-3, with 8 positions matching TRBD1. Germline V gene lookup returns CDR1 SGHRS and CDR2 YFSETQ. The CDR3 sequence is 14 residues long. The V segment lost 4 bases and the J segment 2 bases; nucleotides outside the gene matches: 2. The CDR3 DNA reads TGCGCCAGCAGCGTACAGGGGGCTGGAAACACCATATATTTT. The encoded protein is CASSVQGAGNTIYF.

The chain recombines TRBV2 with TRBJ2-1; D is undetermined. Germline V CDR1 and CDR2: SNHLY, FYNNEI. V lost 5 bases and J lost 3, with 11 bases in between. The CDR3 extends over 14 amino acids. The CDR3 DNA reads as TGTGCCAGCAGTCTTAACTTACTCTACAATGAGCAGTTCTTC. Its translation: CASSLNLLYNEQFF.

This clone was observed once. This rearrangement joins TRBV6-5 to TRBJ1-1, with D hard to call. Germline V gene data show CDR1 as MNHEY and CDR2 as SVGAGI. The V end was cut by 0 bases, the J end by 3 bases, with 5 bases between. The CDR3 runs 13 residues. CDR3 sequence reads: CASSYSLDTEAFF. In DNA, the CDR3 is TGTGCCAGCAGTTACTCACTGGACACTGAAGCTTTCTTT.

Of note for this clone: Other DNA sequences in this sample translate to the same CDR3. This chain joins TRBV5-1 and TRBJ2-5, with D uncertain. V lost 0 bases, J lost 2 bases, and 8 bases lay in between. The CDR3 has 14 amino acids. CDR1 SGHRS and CDR2 YFSETQ come from the germline V gene. CDR3 amino acids: CASSLGQIQETQYF. The DNA for the CDR3 is TGCGCCAGCAGCTTGGGGCAGATTCAAGAGACCCAGTACTTC.

The rearrangement uses TRBV5-6 and TRBJ1-2; 10 bases fit TRBD1. The CDR3 length is 16 residues. The germline V gene has CDR1 SGHDT and CDR2 YYEEEE. Trimming at V came to 3 bases and at J to 2 bases, leaving 7 bases not matched to a gene. CDR3 nucleotides: TGTGCCAGCAGCTCCAATCCGGGACAGGGGAACTATGGCTACACCTTC. Amino acids: CASSSNPGQGNYGYTF. The full variable domain, rest sourced from reference TRBV5-6 and TRBJ1-2, is DAGVTQSPTHLIKTRGQQVTLRCSPKSGHDTVSWYQQALGQGPQFIFQYYEEEERQRGNFPDRFSGHQFPNYSSELNVNALLLGDSALYLCASSSNPGQGNYGYTFGSGTRLTVV.

V usage is TRBV9 and J usage is TRBJ1-5; TRBD1 matches 7 bases. CDR1 and CDR2 (germline): SGDLS, YYNGEE. This CDR3 contains 14 residues. V gave up 4 bases and J gave up 2 bases; unmatched junction bases: 3. The CDR3 sequence is CASSRQGGNQPQHF. CDR3 in DNA: TGTGCCAGCAGCCGACAGGGTGGCAATCAGCCCCAGCATTTT.

J is TRBJ1-1 and V is TRBV5-1, with TRBD1 as a possible D gene (5 bases). CDR1 is SGHRS and CDR2 is YFSETQ in the germline V gene. V lost 7 bases to trimming and J lost 5 bases, with 12 bases between them. The length of the CDR3 is 12 residues. The CDR3 region is CASRRGATEAFF. CDR3 sequence (DNA): TGCGCCAGCCGGAGGGGAGCGACTGAAGCTTTCTTT. Combining the CDR3 with reference TRBV5-1 and TRBJ1-1 gives the whole variable domain KAGVTQTPRYLIKTRGQQVTLSCSPISGHRSVSWYQQTPGQGLQFLFEYFSETQRNKGNFPGRFSGRQFSNSRSEMNVSTLELGDSALYLCASRRGATEAFFGQGTRLTVV.

The table lists this clone with a count of one. This chain connects TRBV6-1 to TRBJ1-5; D gene ambiguous. In germline, CDR1 is MNHNS, CDR2 SASEGT. Deletions cut 0 bases from V and 4 bases from J, with 7 bases between. The CDR3 has 14 residues. This CDR3 reads CASSEAWANQPQHF. Written as DNA, the CDR3 is TGTGCCAGCAGTGAAGCCTGGGCGAATCAGCCCCAGCATTTT.